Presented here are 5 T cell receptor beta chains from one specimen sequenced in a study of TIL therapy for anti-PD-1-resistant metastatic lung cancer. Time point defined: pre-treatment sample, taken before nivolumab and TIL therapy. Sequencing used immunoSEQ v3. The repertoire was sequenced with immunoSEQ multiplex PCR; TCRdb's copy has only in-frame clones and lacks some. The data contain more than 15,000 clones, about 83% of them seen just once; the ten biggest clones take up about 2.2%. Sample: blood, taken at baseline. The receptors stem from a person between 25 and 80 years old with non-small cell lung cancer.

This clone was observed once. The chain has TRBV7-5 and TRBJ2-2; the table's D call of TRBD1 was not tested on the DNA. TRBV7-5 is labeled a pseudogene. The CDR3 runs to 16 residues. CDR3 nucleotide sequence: TGTGTCAGAAGCTTAGCGGGGACAAATCTCACCGGGGAGCTGTTTTTT. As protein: CVRSLAGTNLTGELFF.

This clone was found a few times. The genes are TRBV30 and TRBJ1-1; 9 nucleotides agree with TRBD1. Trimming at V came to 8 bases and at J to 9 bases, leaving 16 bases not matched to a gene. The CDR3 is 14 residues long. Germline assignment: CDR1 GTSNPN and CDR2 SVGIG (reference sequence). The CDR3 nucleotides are TGTGCCGGTACACCCAAAATAGGGACAGGGCAAGCTTTCTTT. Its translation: CAGTPKIGTGQAFF.

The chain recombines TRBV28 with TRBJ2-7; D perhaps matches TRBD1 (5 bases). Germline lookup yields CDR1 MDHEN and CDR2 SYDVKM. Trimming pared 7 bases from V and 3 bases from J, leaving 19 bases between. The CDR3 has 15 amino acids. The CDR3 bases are TGTGCCAGCACCCTCTCGGGCAGGGTAGACTACGAGCAGTACTTC. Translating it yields CASTLSGRVDYEQYF.

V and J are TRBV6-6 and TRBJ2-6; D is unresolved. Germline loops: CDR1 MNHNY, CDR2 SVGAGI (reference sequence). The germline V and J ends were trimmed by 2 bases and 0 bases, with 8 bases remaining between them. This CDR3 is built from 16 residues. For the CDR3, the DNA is TGTGCCAGCAGTTACCCAGCATACTCTGGGGCCAACGTCCTGACTTTC. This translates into CASSYPAYSGANVLTF.

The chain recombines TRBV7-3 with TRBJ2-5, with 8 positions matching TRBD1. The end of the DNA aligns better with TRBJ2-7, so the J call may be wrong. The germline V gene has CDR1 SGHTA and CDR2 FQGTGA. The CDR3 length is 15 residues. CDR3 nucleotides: TGTGCCAGCAGCTCGCACCCCGGGACAGGCTACGAGCAGTACTTC. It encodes CASSSHPGTGYEQYF.